Sequencing of this T cell receptor (beta chain) was carried out in a study of cytomegalovirus exposure and HLA in healthy donors. On this clone: What it binds is unknown.

Study results and limitations: Analysis performed later showed TCR beta chains linked to HLA being more clonally expanded than equally common others. TCR beta V- and J-gene trimming, according to a later analysis, was linked to a missense DCLRE1C variant.

The PCR used 60 Vbeta and 13 Jbeta primers. Original analysis: In a later analysis, about 9.9 million of approximately 86 million unique beta chains occurred in at least two donors. TCRdb's table, derived via immunoSEQ multiplex PCR, lists solely in-frame clones and lacks some. The V and J calls and clone size were taken over from that table, and D and trimming were inferred from the DNA. The sample shows over 200,000 clones, about 80% of them seen only once. The receptor's source is a male donor in good health and CMV-seronegative. Specimen: PBMCs.

The chain's CDR3 is CASSFGTSIYEQFF. Written as DNA, the CDR3 is TGTGCCAGCAGCTTCGGGACTAGTATCTATGAGCAGTTCTTC. This sequence joins TRBV5-4 and TRBJ2-1; 8 bases map to TRBD2. The length of the CDR3 is 14 residues. V shed 2 bases and J 8 bases; nucleotides not matched to a gene: 6. Germline-derived CDR1 and CDR2 are SGHNT and YYREEE (reference sequence).